These 4 T cell receptor beta chains originate from one sample sequenced in a study of Ad26.COV2.S vaccination and SARS-CoV-2 variants. Noted treatment: roughly 19 received Ad26.COV2.S at low or high dose, single or two shots; a few received placebo; per-sample allocation not given. The samples were gathered on day 63 after the first injection of vaccine or placebo. Libraries were prepared by immunoSEQ multiplex PCR; TCRdb keeps only in-frame clonotypes and omits some of them. The sample has around 300,000 clones; around 90% are singletons. The sample consisted of peripheral blood, taken in a trial of Ad26.COV2.S vaccine versus placebo. The receptors stem from a person between 18 and 65 years old who received the Ad26.COV2.S COVID-19 vaccine or a placebo.

V usage is TRBV28 and J usage is TRBJ2-3; 10 bases map to TRBD2. The CDR3 has 17 amino acids. In germline, CDR1 is MDHEN, CDR2 SYDVKM. The ends lost 3 bases at V and 2 bases at J; junction bases unmatched: 8. Here the CDR3 DNA reads TGTGCCAGCAGTTTCAAACTTCTAGCGGGGGACACAGATACGCAGTATTTT. The encoded protein is CASSFKLLAGDTDTQYF.

The rearrangement uses TRBV7-2 and TRBJ2-7; unclear D gene. CDR1 and CDR2 from the germline V gene are SGHTA and FQGNSA. The V end was cut by 5 bases, the J end by 9 bases, with 20 bases between. The CDR3 is made up of 14 amino acids. The CDR3: CASSPHRSVRGQYF. For the CDR3, the DNA is TGTGCCAGCAGCCCTCACCGTTCCGTACGTGGGCAGTACTTC. Looking up the rest from reference TRBV7-2 and TRBJ2-7 gives the full variable domain: GAGVSQSPSNKVTEKGKDVELRCDPISGHTALYWYRQSLGQGLEFLIYFQGNSAPDKSGLPSDRFSAERTGGSVSTLTIQRTQQEDSAVYLCASSPHRSVRGQYFGPGTRLTVT.

The gene calls are TRBV7-9 and TRBJ2-5, with D perhaps TRBD2 (6 bases). Germline CDR1 SEHNR, CDR2 FQNEAQ (reference sequence). The CDR3 consists of 14 residues. V dropped 4 bases and J dropped 5 bases, with 14 bases sitting between them. CDR3 residues: CASSSRVAGETQYF. CDR3 sequence (DNA): TGTGCCAGCAGCTCCAGAGTGGCGGGGGAGACCCAGTACTTC.

V gene TRBV7-9 combines with J gene TRBJ2-5, with no clear D. V lost 1 base and J 2 bases, leaving 5 bases between the germline ends. CDR1 and CDR2 (germline): SEHNR, FQNEAQ (reference sequence). This CDR3 comprises 13 residues. CDR3 amino acids: CASSLGSQETQYF. The DNA of the CDR3 is TGTGCCAGCAGCTTAGGAAGTCAAGAGACCCAGTACTTC.